The clone carrying this T cell receptor beta chain was seen only a few times. The ends were cut back, 4 bases at V and 7 bases at J, with 13 bases in the middle. Per the germline V gene, CDR1 is MNHNS and CDR2 is SASEGT. The CDR3 is 14 residues long. This sample stems from a study of tumor-infiltrating lymphocytes in primary liver carcinoma. It was unsorted whole blood that yielded blood RNA, and germline DNA was also extracted. Presurgery, around 4 milliliters of peripheral blood were collected. With a constant-region primer, TCR beta cDNA was made from 450 to 500 ng of total RNA. Three rounds of nested multiplex PCR with slightly modified ARM-PCR produced TCR beta libraries. Investigators reported that the first two PCR rounds, at roughly 11 cycles each, used TRBV1-TRBV30 forward primers with a C-beta reverse primer. TCRdb passed the multiplex PCR reads through MiXCR, listing each CDR3 protein once. This table has 310,000 or so distinct CDR3 sequences, 45% to 70% appearing once.

The source material was peripheral blood. The V gene is TRBV6-1, the J gene TRBJ2-2; TRBD2 might be the D (5 bases). The sequence was collected from a woman aged 25-40 years with primary liver carcinoma and hepatitis B virus infection. The CDR3: CASSGLAINGELFF. CDR3 nucleotides: TGTGCCAGCAGTGGGTTAGCGATCAACGGGGAGCTGTTTTTT.